Detailed here is one T cell receptor beta chain. This CDR3 has 15 residues. Germline CDR1 reads LGHNA; CDR2 reads YSLEER. Trimming took 4 bases from V and 0 from J, leaving 10 bases between them. The sample belongs to a study of blood T cell repertoires in COVID-19. Study context: Whether acute or convalescent, the COVID-19 samples came from the United States, Italy and Spain. In each case, the material was cDNA or gDNA derived from T cells, B-cell-depleted T cells, or PBMCs.

In the authors' workflow: Amplification with reference gene primers provided the estimates of nucleated cell counts. Data came from immunoSEQ multiplex PCR; TCRdb stores just in-frame clones and leaves some out. V and J calls and clone size are given by that table; D and trimming were obtained from the DNA. This table has about 230,000 clones, about 88% appearing once. The sequence was collected from a man between 35 and 55 years old with acute or convalescent COVID-19. V is TRBV4-3 and J is TRBJ1-5; unclear D gene. Sequencing input: peripheral blood. CDR3: CASSPGVSSNQPQHF. CDR3 nucleotide sequence: TGCGCCAGCAGCCCCGGGGTCTCTAGCAATCAGCCCCAGCATTTT.